This T cell receptor beta chain was identified in a study of shared clonotypes between healthy human individuals. Study at large: Three CD4 naive, three CD4 memory, two CD8 naive and one CD8 memory plate were used per donor. Study conclusions and caveats: Clonotypes that were shared across a few donors made up approximately 5% of naive CD4 clonotypes. Sampling involved blood alone; tissue repertoires likely differ.

As to this clone: Its matching antigen is unknown.

The donors, healthy adults who were HIV-negative, had experienced no recent acute infections or vaccinations. The method was immunoSEQ multiplex PCR; TCRdb's version includes in-frame clones alone and lacks a portion of them. The sample yields around 700,000 clones, around 67% seen once. The clonotype was recovered from a woman in her twenties or thirties in good health. The sequenced sample was memory CD4+ T cells sorted from blood. The subset was: CD45RA-negative fraction.

CDR3 amino acids: CASRGGGEQYF. CDR3 nucleotide sequence: TGTGCCAGCAGGGGAGGGGGCGAGCAGTACTTC. The rearrangement links TRBV11-2 to TRBJ2-7; D perhaps matches TRBD2 (7 bases). Trimming stripped 6 bases from V and 6 bases from J, with 9 bases between. This CDR3 spans 11 amino acids. The germline V gene has CDR1 SGHAT and CDR2 FQNNGV.